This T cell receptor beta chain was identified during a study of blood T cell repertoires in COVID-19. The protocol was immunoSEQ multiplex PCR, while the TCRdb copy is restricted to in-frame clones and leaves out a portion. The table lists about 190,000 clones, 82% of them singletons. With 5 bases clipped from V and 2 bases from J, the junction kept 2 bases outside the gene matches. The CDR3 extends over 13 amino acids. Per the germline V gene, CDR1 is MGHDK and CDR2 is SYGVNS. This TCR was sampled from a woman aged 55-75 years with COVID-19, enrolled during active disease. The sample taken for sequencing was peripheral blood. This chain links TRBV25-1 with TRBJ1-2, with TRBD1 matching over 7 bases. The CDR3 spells CASSLDRNYGYTF. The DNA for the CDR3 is TGTGCCAGCAGTCTGGACAGGAACTATGGCTACACCTTC.